The clone carrying this T cell receptor beta chain was seen a single time. The data originate from a study of regulatory T cells in long-lasting Graves disease. The ends were cut back, 6 bases at V and 8 bases at J, with 14 bases in the middle. Germline CDR1 reads MNHEY; CDR2 reads SMNVEV (reference sequence). This CDR3 region has 13 residues. Time point described: newly diagnosed GD, antithyroid drugs for less than 3 months. Researchers made the TCR library from RNA that was extracted from PBMCs. Building of the TCR beta libraries involved iRepertoire HTBI primers and Arm-PCR of CDR3 regions. Using its own MiXCR run on the multiplex PCR reads, TCRdb lists one record per CDR3 protein. The table lists hundreds of thousands of distinct CDR3 sequences, approximately 12% of them singletons. A further study also used this sample, focusing on T cells in Graves' hyperthyroidism and ophthalmopathy. As that study records: It was uncontrolled infection, other autoimmune disease, pregnancy or lactation that excluded patients. Stable hyperthyroidism was separated from ophthalmopathy by a model based on 13 V-J features.

The source of this sequence is a man aged 25 to 40 with Graves disease. The chain carries TRBV27 and TRBJ2-1; perhaps TRBD2 as D (6 bases). Specimen: peripheral blood mononuclear cells (PBMCs), collected at new diagnosis, from a patient treated with antithyroid drugs. The CDR3 nucleotides read TGTGCCAGCAGCGCTAGCGCAGGCGATGAGCAGTTCTTC. This sequence encodes CASSASAGDEQFF.